This T cell receptor (beta chain) came from a study of post-analysis software for immune sequencing data. Study-level background: There were relapsing-remitting, secondary progressive and progressive-relapsing multiple sclerosis among the disease courses included.

General observations from the study: Significantly decreased normalized Chao1 diversity was recorded for multiple sclerosis patients relative to controls. A few TRBV segments (TRBV5-6, TRBV5-1 and TRBV20-1 among them) occurred more frequently in patients than in controls. Strong co-clustering by F measure was seen for same-batch samples.

Prepared libraries of TCR beta cDNA carried unique molecular identifiers. Yield was roughly 0.5 million cDNA molecules from about 1 to 10 million T cells. TCRdb called the PCR reads again in MiXCR, with one record for every CDR3 protein. The sample records roughly 570,000 distinct CDR3 sequences, under 40% being singletons. Notes on this clonotype: Antigen: not known.

Trimming shortened V by 5 bases and J by 2 bases, and 11 bases separated the two germline ends. The CDR3 spans 14 residues. Germline CDR1 is LNHNV and CDR2 is YYDKDF (reference sequence). The gene calls are TRBV15 and TRBJ2-3; D remains unclear. This TCR was sampled from a girl under 18 with multiple sclerosis. The sequenced sample consisted of blood. The CDR3 is CATSSPGFTDTQYF. In DNA, the CDR3 is TGTGCCACCAGCTCCCCAGGCTTCACAGATACGCAGTATTTT.